Here is one TCR beta chain with its context. This sample was taken from a study of T-cell reconstitution after alpha-beta-depleted transplantation in children. A library of TCRbeta sequences, prepared with unique molecular identifiers, was generated. Using its own MiXCR run on the PCR reads, TCRdb lists one record per CDR3 protein. The sample shows approximately 93,000 distinct CDR3 sequences, roughly 7.7% of them seen only once. CDR1 is SEHNR, CDR2 FQNEAQ, per germline (reference sequence). This CDR3 has 16 residues. V was clipped by 5 bases and J by 0 bases, with 14 bases between them. V usage is TRBV7-9 and J usage is TRBJ1-3; a possible D gene is TRBD1 (6 bases). Source: PBMCs from the stem cell graft donor, taken from the stem cell graft. The sequence was obtained from a human donor who donated a stem cell graft to a child with congenital amegakaryocytic thrombocytopenia. CDR3 sequence (DNA): TGTGCCAGCAGCCCCCGGGACACCTCCTCTGGAAACACCATATATTTT. Translated, it gives CASSPRDTSSGNTIYF. Full variable domain (rest looked up from reference TRBV7-9 and TRBJ1-3): DTGVSQNPRHKITKRGQNVTFRCDPISEHNRLYWYRQTLGQGPEFLTYFQNEAQLEKSRLLSDRFSAERPKGSFSTLEIQRTEQGDSAMYLCASSPRDTSSGNTIYFGEGSWLTVV.